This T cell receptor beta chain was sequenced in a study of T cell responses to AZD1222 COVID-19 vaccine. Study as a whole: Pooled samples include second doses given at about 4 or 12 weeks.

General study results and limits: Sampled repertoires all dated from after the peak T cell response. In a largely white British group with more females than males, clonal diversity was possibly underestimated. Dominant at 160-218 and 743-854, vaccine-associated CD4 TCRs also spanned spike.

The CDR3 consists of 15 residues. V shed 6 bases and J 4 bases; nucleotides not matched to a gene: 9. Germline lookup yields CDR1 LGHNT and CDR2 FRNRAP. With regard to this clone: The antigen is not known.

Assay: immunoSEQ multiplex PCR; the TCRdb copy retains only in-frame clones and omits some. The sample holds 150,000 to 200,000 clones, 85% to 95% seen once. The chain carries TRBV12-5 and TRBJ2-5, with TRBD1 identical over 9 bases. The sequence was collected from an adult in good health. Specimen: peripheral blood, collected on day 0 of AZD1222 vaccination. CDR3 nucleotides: TGTGCTAGTGGCCTCGGACAGGGGACTGTAGAGACCCAGTACTTC. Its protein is CASGLGQGTVETQYF.